A single sample is the source of the 26 T cell receptor beta chains below, sequenced in a study of blood T cell repertoires in COVID-19. Produced via immunoSEQ multiplex PCR; TCRdb's table is partial and in-frame only. The sample comprises about 250,000 clones, 70% to 90% of which are singletons, and approximately 9.1% rests with the top ten. The sequenced sample consisted of PBMCs or T cells enriched from blood (not recorded which). These receptors were collected from a woman aged 45-60 years with acute COVID-19.

For this clone: The junction and the germline gene differ at one end; a read error may be behind it. This chain joins TRBV7-7 and TRBJ2-5; weak D call: TRBD1 (8 bases). Germline V lookup: CDR1 SSHAT, CDR2 FNYEAQ (reference sequence). This CDR3 contains 16 residues. The CDR3 DNA is TGTGCTAGCAGCGAGCGGGGAGACAGGGGACAAGAGACCCAGTACTTC. Translated, it gives CASSERGDRGQETQYF.

This clone was seen just once. V usage is TRBV5-1 and J usage is TRBJ1-4; 11 bases fit TRBD1. The CDR3 covers 15 residues. J gave up 8 bases and V 4 bases, and 7 bases lay outside the gene matches. The germline gives CDR1 SGHRS, CDR2 YFSETQ. CDR3 loop: CASSPGQGAREKLFF. For the CDR3, the DNA is TGCGCCAGCAGCCCTGGACAGGGGGCCAGGGAAAAACTGTTTTTT. Filled out from reference TRBV5-1 and TRBJ1-4, the complete variable domain reads KAGVTQTPRYLIKTRGQQVTLSCSPISGHRSVSWYQQTPGQGLQFLFEYFSETQRNKGNFPGRFSGRQFSNSRSEMNVSTLELGDSALYLCASSPGQGAREKLFFGSGTQLSVL.

J is TRBJ1-2 and V is TRBV7-2; the D is unclear. There are 13 residues in the CDR3. CDR1 SGHTA and CDR2 FQGNSA come from the germline V gene. Trimming removed 2 bases from V and 8 bases from J, with 12 bases in between. In DNA form, the CDR3 reads TGTGCCAGCAGCTTAAAAGACCGGAGCGGCTACACCTTC. Amino acids: CASSLKDRSGYTF.

This clone was recorded at least ten times. The chain joins TRBV2 to TRBJ2-3; 8 bases fit TRBD1. The CDR3 covers 12 residues. CDR1 SNHLY and CDR2 FYNNEI come from the germline V gene. J lost 6 bases, V lost 5 bases, and 1 base had no gene match. CDR3 DNA sequence: TGTGCCAGCAGTTACAGGGGGGATACGCAGTATTTT. Amino acids: CASSYRGDTQYF.

This clone came up many times. Other nucleotide sequences in the sample specify the same CDR3. V gene TRBV18 combines with J gene TRBJ2-5, with unresolved D. Germline lookup yields CDR1 KGHSH and CDR2 LQKENI. V was pared by 5 bases and J by 2 bases, with 3 bases between. This CDR3 contains 11 residues. This CDR3 is CASSSQETQYF. The CDR3 region has the DNA TGTGCCAGCTCATCACAAGAGACCCAGTACTTC.

The chain has TRBV5-1 and TRBJ1-1; a weak D match, TRBD1 (5 bases). Germline V CDR1 and CDR2: SGHRS, YFSETQ. V shed 2 bases and J shed 1 base, with 18 bases lying between them. The CDR3 covers 17 residues. For the CDR3, the DNA is TGCGCCAGCAGCTTTGACAGTTTAGTCATGGGGAACACTGAAGCTTTCTTT. Encoded protein: CASSFDSLVMGNTEAFF. The full variable domain, completed using reference TRBV5-1 and TRBJ1-1, is KAGVTQTPRYLIKTRGQQVTLSCSPISGHRSVSWYQQTPGQGLQFLFEYFSETQRNKGNFPGRFSGRQFSNSRSEMNVSTLELGDSALYLCASSFDSLVMGNTEAFFGQGTRLTVV.

The rearrangement joins TRBV3-1 (or the pseudogene TRBV3-2) to TRBJ1-2; D is possibly TRBD1 (5 bases). V dropped 3 bases and J dropped 8 bases, with 16 bases sitting between them. CDR3 size: 14 residues. Germline CDR1 LGHDT, CDR2 YNNKEL (reference sequence). CDR3 sequence reads: CASSHGTLRRGYTF. The CDR3, as DNA: TGTGCCAGCAGCCACGGGACTCTACGTAGGGGCTACACCTTC.

This rearrangement joins TRBV30 to TRBJ1-3; D uncertain. Germline CDR1 GTSNPN, CDR2 SVGIG (reference sequence). The CDR3 loop spans 15 amino acids. With 3 bases removed from V and 0 bases from J, the gap between germline ends came to 12 bases. CDR3 in amino acids: CAWSAPGSSGNTIYF. CDR3 sequence (DNA): TGTGCCTGGAGCGCTCCAGGTAGCTCTGGAAACACCATATATTTT.

This sequence joins TRBV4-3 and TRBJ1-1; D is possibly TRBD1 (6 bases). Deletions cut 0 bases from V and 1 base from J, with 21 bases between. Germline V gene data show CDR1 as LGHNA and CDR2 as YSLEER. This CDR3 region has 19 residues. The CDR3 DNA reads as TGCGCCAGCAGCCAAGATAATATTGGGTGGGACAAGGGGAACACTGAAGCTTTCTTT. Amino acids: CASSQDNIGWDKGNTEAFF.

The J gene is TRBJ1-2, the V gene TRBV7-9, with D uncertain. The ends were cut back, 0 bases at V and 8 bases at J, with 13 bases in the middle. Germline loops: CDR1 SEHNR, CDR2 FQNEAQ (reference sequence). The CDR3 loop spans 14 amino acids. The CDR3 is CASSLAEYGGGYTF. CDR3 DNA sequence: TGTGCCAGCAGCTTAGCGGAGTACGGCGGCGGCTACACCTTC.

This chain connects TRBV5-1 to TRBJ1-1, with a weak D call TRBD1 (5 bases). V was trimmed by 0 bases and J by 6 bases, leaving 12 bases between them. Germline V gene lookup returns CDR1 SGHRS and CDR2 YFSETQ. This CDR3 contains 14 residues. Here the CDR3 DNA reads TGCGCCAGCAGCTTGGGGGGCGGGAATGCTGAAGCTTTCTTT. Translated: CASSLGGGNAEAFF.

This chain joins TRBV5-4 and TRBJ2-7; 8 bases match TRBD2. CDR1 and CDR2 from the germline V gene are SGHNT and YYREEE (reference sequence). There are 15 residues in the CDR3. V lost 3 bases and J lost 2; bases outside the gene matches: 7. CDR3 protein: CASSWQTSAAYEQYF. The CDR3 nucleotides read TGTGCCAGCAGCTGGCAGACTAGCGCCGCCTACGAGCAGTACTTC. Full variable domain (missing parts from reference TRBV5-4 and TRBJ2-7): ETGVTQSPTHLIKTRGQQVTLRCSSQSGHNTVSWYQQALGQGPQFIFQYYREEENGRGNFPPRFSGLQFPNYSSELNVNALELDDSALYLCASSWQTSAAYEQYFGPGTRLTVT.

The chain employs TRBV18 and TRBJ2-3; no definite D call. V lost 6 bases and J 6 bases, leaving 10 bases between the germline ends. The germline gives CDR1 KGHSH, CDR2 LQKENI. The CDR3 covers 12 residues. CDR3 protein: CASSVSSDTQYF. The CDR3 DNA follows: TGTGCCAGCTCCGTCTCTTCGGATACGCAGTATTTT. Using reference TRBV18 and TRBJ2-3 for the parts outside the CDR3, the full variable domain is NAGVMQNPRHLVRRRGQEARLRCSPMKGHSHVYWYRQLPEEGLKFMVYLQKENIIDESGMPKERFSAEFPKEGPSILRIQQVVRGDSAAYFCASSVSSDTQYFGPGTRLTVL.

This clone was picked up a small number of times. J is TRBJ1-5 and V is TRBV4-1; 9 bases fit TRBD1. Germline V gene data show CDR1 as MGHRA and CDR2 as YSYEKL. The CDR3 is 16 residues long. Trimming took 0 bases from V and 7 from J; bases not matched to a gene: 7. The CDR3 loop reads CASSQDFGQGRQPQHF. In nucleotides, the CDR3 is TGCGCCAGCAGCCAAGATTTCGGACAGGGGAGGCAGCCCCAGCATTTT.

The DNA for the CDR3 is TGTGCCAGCAGACAGGATGGAAACACCATATATTTT. This translates into CASRQDGNTIYF. The rearrangement uses TRBV2 and TRBJ1-3, with D possibly TRBD1 on 5 matching bases. CDR3 length: 12 amino acids. The V and J ends lost 6 bases and 3 bases respectively, with 6 bases between them. The germline gives CDR1 SNHLY, CDR2 FYNNEI.

This clone appeared a single time. This chain joins TRBV6-2 or TRBV6-3 and TRBJ1-1; no firm D call. V gave up 8 bases and J gave up 6 bases, with 22 bases separating them. The CDR3 is 15 residues long. CDR1 is MNHEY and CDR2 is SVGEGT in the germline V gene. Here the CDR3 DNA reads TGTGCCAGCCGCCCTCAGAGCGGCGGATTCGCTGAAGCTTTCTTT. This codes for CASRPQSGGFAEAFF.

The J gene is TRBJ1-1, the V gene TRBV20-1, with D hard to call. The V end lost 3 bases, the J end lost 0 bases, and 8 bases lay between the germline ends. Germline CDR1 reads DFQATT; CDR2 reads SNEGSKA (reference sequence). The CDR3 has 13 amino acids. CDR3 sequence (DNA): TGCAGTGCTAGTAGCCAGGTGAACACTGAAGCTTTCTTT. It translates to CSASSQVNTEAFF.

This chain joins TRBV19 and TRBJ2-7; 14 bases are shared with TRBD2. V was clipped by 3 bases and J by 7 bases; unmatched bases: 5. The length of the CDR3 is 15 residues. Per the germline V gene, CDR1 is LNHDA and CDR2 is SQIVND (reference sequence). CDR3 region: CASSIGLAGGNEQYF. Here the CDR3 DNA reads TGTGCCAGTAGTATCGGACTAGCGGGGGGTAATGAGCAGTACTTC.

The CDR3 loop reads CASSKTGSNEKLFF. DNA for the CDR3: TGTGCCAGCAGCAAGACAGGGAGTAATGAAAAACTGTTTTTT. The rearrangement links TRBV7-2 to TRBJ1-4; 7 positions match TRBD1. The CDR3 covers 14 residues. V shed 5 bases, J shed 4 bases, and the junction held 4 bases outside the gene matches. Germline loops: CDR1 SGHTA, CDR2 FQGNSA.

The chain recombines TRBV6-5 with TRBJ1-1, with 7 bases fitting TRBD1. The CDR3 extends over 14 amino acids. V shed 5 bases and J 6 bases; nucleotides not matched to a gene: 9. Germline CDR1 and CDR2: MNHEY and SVGAGI. CDR3 in amino acids: CASSRGGSVAEAFF. The CDR3 DNA reads as TGTGCCAGCAGTAGAGGGGGCTCAGTCGCTGAAGCTTTCTTT.

The chain recombines TRBV11-2 with TRBJ2-4, with D perhaps matching TRBD2 (7 bases). This CDR3 comprises 14 residues. CDR1 and CDR2 (germline): SGHAT, FQNNGV. V lost 2 bases and J 5 bases, leaving 10 bases between the germline ends. CDR3 DNA sequence: TGTGCCAGCAGCTTAACGGGGGGCCAAAACATTCAGTACTTC. It specifies CASSLTGGQNIQYF. Looking up the rest from reference TRBV11-2 and TRBJ2-4 gives the full variable domain: EAGVAQSPRYKIIEKRQSVAFWCNPISGHATLYWYQQILGQGPKLLIQFQNNGVVDDSQLPKDRFSAERLKGVDSTLKIQPAKLEDSAVYLCASSLTGGQNIQYFGAGTRLSVL.

Worth noting for this clone: The sample carries other DNA sequences with the same CDR3. The chain carries TRBV5-1 and TRBJ1-2; no firm D call. CDR3 length equals 13 residues. The ends were cut back, 0 bases at V and 2 bases at J, with 5 bases in the middle. Germline V gene data show CDR1 as SGHRS and CDR2 as YFSETQ. The CDR3 sequence: CASSLDRNYGYTF. In DNA, the CDR3 is TGCGCCAGCAGCTTGGACAGAAACTATGGCTACACCTTC.

The V gene is TRBV10-3, the J gene TRBJ2-3; 12 bases are a match to TRBD2. Germline V gives CDR1 ENHRY, CDR2 SYGVKD. V lost 4 bases, J lost 0 bases, and 8 bases stayed unmatched. This CDR3 has 18 amino acids. This CDR3 is CAISGTSGEAPSTDTQYF. CDR3 DNA: TGTGCCATCAGTGGGACTAGCGGGGAGGCCCCTAGCACAGATACGCAGTATTTT.

The chain employs TRBV30 and TRBJ1-3; no clear D. Germline-derived CDR1 and CDR2 are GTSNPN and SVGIG (reference sequence). The germline V and J ends were trimmed by 3 bases and 0 bases, with 12 bases remaining between them. CDR3 size: 15 residues. For the CDR3, the DNA is TGTGCCTGGAGGCGGGGTACCTTCTCTGGAAACACCATATATTTT. As protein: CAWRRGTFSGNTIYF.

This chain joins TRBV5-6 and TRBJ2-5; maybe TRBD1 (7 bases). V was clipped by 4 bases and J by 5 bases, with 15 bases between them. Germline CDR1 SGHDT, CDR2 YYEEEE. The CDR3 spans 14 residues. This CDR3 reads CASSRQGGGETQYF. Here the CDR3 DNA reads TGTGCCAGCAGCAGACAGGGAGGAGGGGAGACCCAGTACTTC.

V and J are TRBV3-1 (or the pseudogene TRBV3-2) and TRBJ2-7, with TRBD2 identical over 10 bases. The CDR3 is 15 amino acids. The V gene end was trimmed by 4 bases and the J gene end by 1 base; junction bases not matched to a gene: 4. Germline V gene data show CDR1 as LGHDT and CDR2 as YNNKEL (reference sequence). CDR3 coding DNA: TGTGCCAGCAGCCCTAGACTAGCGGGTTCCTACGAGCAGTACTTC. Translation: CASSPRLAGSYEQYF.